Each of the 5 T cell receptor beta chains below was sequenced from the same sample in a study of T cells after yellow fever vaccination. TCRdb used MiXCR to reprocess the 5' RACE reads, holding one entry per CDR3 protein. The data contain about 550,000 distinct CDR3 sequences, 15% to 20% of them singletons. Material: PBMCs, obtained 15 days after the yellow fever booster vaccination. These receptors all stem from a man aged 25 to 40 who received the YFV17D yellow fever vaccine.

V usage is TRBV5-5 and J usage is TRBJ1-6; D remains unclear. The CDR3 covers 13 residues. CDR1 is SGHKS, CDR2 YYEKEE, per germline (reference sequence). V lost 4 bases and J 7 bases, leaving 9 bases between the germline ends. The CDR3 here is CASSPEGNSPLHF. The CDR3 coding sequence is TGTGCCAGCAGCCCCGAAGGGAATTCACCCCTCCACTTT.

In the case of this clonotype: One junction end disagrees with the germline gene, perhaps due to a read error. This chain connects TRBV29-1 to TRBJ2-1; TRBD1 matches at 10 bases. Germline lookup yields CDR1 SQVTM and CDR2 ANQGSEA. CDR3 size: 15 residues. The CDR3 DNA reads as TGTAGCGTTGAAGGGACCGGGACAGGGGTTGGTGAGCAGTTCTTC. Residues: CSVEGTGTGVGEQFF.

The gene calls are TRBV29-1 and TRBJ2-1; D is perhaps TRBD1 or TRBD2 (5 bases each). Per the germline V gene, CDR1 is SQVTM and CDR2 is ANQGSEA. Trimming pared 5 bases from V and 10 bases from J, leaving 12 bases between. This CDR3 spans 11 amino acids. The CDR3 DNA is TGCAGCGTTCGGGGCTCCCAAGAGCAGTTCTTC. Translation: CSVRGSQEQFF.

The V call is TRBV20-1, the J call TRBJ2-1, with 7 bases that match TRBD2. This CDR3 is 15 amino acids long. Germline-derived CDR1 and CDR2 are DFQATT and SNEGSKA (reference sequence). V trimming: 5 bases; J trimming: 1 base; junction bases outside the gene matches: 8. The CDR3 region has the DNA TGCAGTGCTTCGAGCGCTAGCGGATCCTACAATGAGCAGTTCTTC. Translating it yields CSASSASGSYNEQFF.

This clonotype was recorded a few times. The chain uses TRBV20-1 and TRBJ2-3; D perhaps matches TRBD2 (6 bases). The CDR3 consists of 14 residues. V was shortened by 7 bases and J by 4 bases, with 18 bases between the two germline ends. Germline CDR1 is DFQATT and CDR2 is SNEGSKA (reference sequence). The CDR3 reads CSGRDPAVPDTQYF. The CDR3 region has the DNA TGCAGTGGGCGGGATCCAGCCGTCCCAGATACGCAGTATTTT.